One and the same sample provided the 11 T cell receptor beta chains below, sequenced in a study of blood T cell repertoires in COVID-19. Only in-frame clones appear in the TCRdb table, and some are missing; sequencing was by immunoSEQ multiplex PCR. This table has about 240,000 clones, roughly 80% appearing once. Sequences were obtained from PBMCs or T cells enriched from blood (not recorded which). The receptors were gathered from a woman aged 35 to 49 who had been exposed to COVID-19.

This chain uses TRBV7-3 with TRBJ2-2; 9 nucleotides match TRBD1. J gave up 1 base and V 6 bases, and 6 bases lay outside the gene matches. CDR1 is SGHTA, CDR2 FQGTGA, per germline. This CDR3 comprises 16 residues. This chain's CDR3 is CASRRPGQGNTGELFF. Here the CDR3 DNA reads TGTGCCAGCAGACGACCGGGACAGGGGAACACCGGGGAGCTGTTTTTT.

This sequence joins TRBV19 and TRBJ1-1, with unresolved D. The CDR3 spans 13 residues. CDR1 is LNHDA and CDR2 is SQIVND in the germline V gene (reference sequence). Trimming left V 5 bases short and J 2 bases short, with 9 bases between. The CDR3 region has the DNA TGTGCCAGTAGTTTTTCAACTAACACTGAAGCTTTCTTT. It is translated as CASSFSTNTEAFF.

This sequence joins TRBV28 and TRBJ2-1; TRBD2 agrees at 8 bases. Germline CDR1 and CDR2: MDHEN and SYDVKM. The V segment lost 6 bases and the J segment 3 bases; nucleotides outside the gene matches: 10. The CDR3 totals 16 residues. The DNA of the CDR3 is TGTGCCAGCAGCTTTAGAGCGGGGGCCTTCTACAATGAGCAGTTCTTC. Translation gives CASSFRAGAFYNEQFF.

DNA for the CDR3: TGTGCCAGCAGCTTGGCCAGGGGCCTGTACCAAGAGACCCAGTACTTC. Its translation is CASSLARGLYQETQYF. The chain has TRBV5-6 and TRBJ2-5, with D perhaps TRBD1 (6 bases). Germline V gene data show CDR1 as SGHDT and CDR2 as YYEEEE. With 0 bases removed from V and 0 bases from J, the gap between germline ends came to 12 bases. This CDR3 has 16 residues. Filled out from reference TRBV5-6 and TRBJ2-5, the complete variable domain reads DAGVTQSPTHLIKTRGQQVTLRCSPKSGHDTVSWYQQALGQGPQFIFQYYEEEERQRGNFPDRFSGHQFPNYSSELNVNALLLGDSALYLCASSLARGLYQETQYFGPGTRLLVL.

This chain connects TRBV19 to TRBJ1-1, with TRBD1 matching over 7 bases. The ends lost 4 bases at V and 4 bases at J; junction bases unmatched: 12. CDR1 LNHDA and CDR2 SQIVND come from the germline V gene (reference sequence). The CDR3 has 16 residues. CDR3 bases: TGTGCCAGTAGTACCGCCCGGACAGGTTGGGGCACTGAAGCTTTCTTT. Translating gives CASSTARTGWGTEAFF.

The chain uses TRBV30 and TRBJ1-1, with 7 bases identical to TRBD1. Trimming removed 7 bases from V and 1 base from J; junction bases left unmatched: 3. CDR3 length equals 12 residues. Germline V gene lookup returns CDR1 GTSNPN and CDR2 SVGIG (reference sequence). CDR3 sequence reads: CASGQENTEAFF. DNA of the CDR3: TGTGCCTCTGGACAGGAGAACACTGAAGCTTTCTTT.

The V call is TRBV28, the J call TRBJ1-1; D not certain. CDR1 is MDHEN, CDR2 SYDVKM, per germline. The V end was cut by 1 base, the J end by 4 bases, with 13 bases between. This CDR3 spans 15 amino acids. The CDR3 bases are TGTGCCAGCAGTTTATCCCCCTCAGCGGGCACTGAAGCTTTCTTT. Its translation: CASSLSPSAGTEAFF. Based on the CDR3 plus reference TRBV28 and TRBJ1-1, the full variable domain is DVKVTQSSRYLVKRTGEKVFLECVQDMDHENMFWYRQDPGLGLRLIYFSYDVKMKEKGDIPEGYSVSREKKERFSLILESASTNQTSMYLCASSLSPSAGTEAFFGQGTRLTVV.

This clone was seen only once. This chain connects TRBV5-1 to TRBJ1-3; 11 bases are a match to TRBD1. Trimming cost V 1 base and J 8 bases; bases outside gene matches: 8. CDR1 and CDR2 (germline): SGHRS, YFSETQ. The CDR3 length is 16 residues. CDR3 DNA: TGCGCCAGCAGCTTGACCTCCGGGACAGGGGGTTACACCATATATTTT. Translated, it gives CASSLTSGTGGYTIYF. The variable domain in full, with the rest retrieved from reference TRBV5-1 and TRBJ1-3, is KAGVTQTPRYLIKTRGQQVTLSCSPISGHRSVSWYQQTPGQGLQFLFEYFSETQRNKGNFPGRFSGRQFSNSRSEMNVSTLELGDSALYLCASSLTSGTGGYTIYFGEGSWLTVV.

The chain couples TRBV4-2 to TRBJ1-6; 11 bases fit TRBD1. Germline V lookup: CDR1 LGHNA, CDR2 YNFKEQ. The CDR3 is 19 residues long. The V segment lost 0 bases and the J segment 10 bases; nucleotides outside the gene matches: 14. The CDR3, as DNA: TGTGCCAGCAGCCAAGATTTTGGACAGGGGGCCATCCTTGGGTCACCCCTCCACTTT. It yields the protein CASSQDFGQGAILGSPLHF.

V usage is TRBV10-3 and J usage is TRBJ2-1, with TRBD2 identical over 11 bases. This CDR3 is built from 14 residues. Germline CDR1 is ENHRY and CDR2 is SYGVKD. Germline trimming cut 10 bases from V and 3 bases from J; bases unmatched to any gene: 5. The CDR3 loop reads CATILAGGYNEQFF. The CDR3 bases are TGTGCCACCATCCTAGCGGGGGGCTACAATGAGCAGTTCTTC.

The chain has TRBV5-6 and TRBJ2-4; 10 nucleotides line up with TRBD2. Germline V gene data show CDR1 as SGHDT and CDR2 as YYEEEE. The CDR3 is made up of 17 amino acids. V lost 2 bases, J lost 0 bases, and 5 bases stayed unmatched. The CDR3 region has the DNA TGTGCCAGCAGCTTCGTAGCGGGGGGAGCAGCCAAAAACATTCAGTACTTC. This sequence encodes CASSFVAGGAAKNIQYF.